The present T cell receptor (beta chain) was sequenced within a study of OX40 agonist ivuxolimab in advanced cancers. Study-level background: Partial responses were recorded for three patients, including one with hepatocellular carcinoma and two with cutaneous melanoma.

Patients were excluded for autoimmune disease history or systemic immunosuppression. Sampling times: baseline, cycle 4 day 1, cycle 7 day 1. There are 14 residues in the CDR3. Germline lookup yields CDR1 SGDLS and CDR2 YYNGEE. The V segment lost 4 bases and the J segment 3 bases; nucleotides outside the gene matches: 4. Some clones are missing from TCRdb's copy, which holds only in-frame ones; the method was immunoSEQ multiplex PCR. This table holds more than 65,000 clones, about 92% found once. This rearrangement joins TRBV9 to TRBJ2-5, with TRBD2 matching over 9 bases. The receptor's source is an adult with an advanced solid tumor such as melanoma, head and neck, liver or kidney cancer. Specimen: CD4+ or CD8+ T cells sorted from blood, collected in a trial of the OX40 agonist ivuxolimab. The CDR3 here is CASSPRLAEETQYF. In nucleotides, the CDR3 is TGTGCCAGCAGCCCTAGACTAGCGGAAGAGACCCAGTACTTC.